This TCR beta chain came from a study of T-cell memory formation after mild COVID-19 (dated by TCRdb to the early 2020s). Turning to the overall study: TCR sequence clusters from the two donors were found to be largely donor specific. T-cell clones expanding and contracting after mild COVID-19 in two donors were tracked by longitudinal TCRalpha and TCRbeta repertoire sequencing. Two young, previously healthy adult volunteers, one female and one male, were included in the cohort. Broader findings and caveats from the paper: Only two mild cases were covered by the study, and larger cohorts that include severe cases with pre-infection samples were considered necessary. The second-wave clones that peaked on day 37 were not confirmed to be SARS-CoV-2 specific. Balanced CD4/CD8 phenotypes were observed for clones contracting from day 15 to 85, whereas a bias towards CD4+ was observed for a second wave of clones expanding from day 15 to 37. Contracting CD4+ clones turned up mainly in the CM and EM memory subsets, whereas EMRA was where CD8+ clones were enriched. Some responding clones were detected in pre-infection memory, which suggested that pre-existing cross-reactive memory T cells had joined the SARS-CoV-2 response.

Sequencer: Illumina NovaSeq 6000. TCRalpha and TCRbeta cDNA libraries were built by 5'RACE with constant-segment primers, adding sample barcodes and unique molecular identifiers. RNA was extracted from every sample with Trizol reagent. Library amplification was performed in two PCR steps, and a second sample barcode and Illumina TruSeq adapters were introduced in the second step. Libraries were sequenced on an Illumina NovaSeq with 2 x 150 bp paired-end reads. On the study's bioinformatics: The reads were demultiplexed and collapsed into UMI-guided consensus sequences using migec v1.2.7. Using mixcr v2.1.11, the UMI consensuses were aligned to TRA and TRB V and J templates and assembled into clonotypes. Expanded or contracted clonotypes were those called significant by both edgeR and NoisET, with noise models trained on biological replicates. For edgeR calls, the cutoffs were a false discovery rate-adjusted p below 0.01 and a log2 fold-change threshold of 1. As an exploratory analysis of dynamics, max-normalized trajectories of the 1000 most abundant clonotypes were examined by PCA with hierarchical clustering. Separately sequenced CD4+ and CD8+ repertoires were used to assign the CD4 or CD8 phenotype of responding clones. The public sequencing data were trimmed at Q25 with fastp and processed into clonotypes with MiXCR by TCRdb, which kept only in-frame beta chains. CDR3 protein sequences are deduplicated, and each keeps its most common genes and DNA. TCRdb, not the original authors, processed these V and J calls. In this sample the table shows approximately 560,000 distinct CDR3 sequences, roughly 17% of which occur a single time. The ten largest clones add up to 8.1% of the sample.

CDR3 length: 16 amino acids, cysteine to phenylalanine. Only CDR3 DNA is held: 48 bases, read in frame from base 1. As encoded in the germline V gene, CDR1 is SGHRS while CDR2 is YFSETQ. V loses 0 bases, J loses 4 bases, and the germline ends lie 16 bases apart. Ficoll-Paque density gradient centrifugation was the method used to isolate PBMCs. There are a few counts of this clonotype. The target of this receptor is not known. No quality values exist for individual bases; no much larger clone is one base distant. Recombination connected TRBV5-1 to TRBJ2-5; TRBD2 is a possible D gene, resting on 6 matching bases. This clonotype originated in an adult woman who had mild COVID-19 (a few samples of this study predate the infection). The sample titles of this study are shuffled in the database, so cell type and time point are left out; the donor was told from shared clones. Sequencing was performed on PBMCs or a T cell subset sorted from them (not recorded which). The CDR3 here reads CASSLESWRGRETQYF. The bases are TGCGCCAGCAGCTTGGAATCATGGAGGGGACGAGAGACCCAGTACTTC.